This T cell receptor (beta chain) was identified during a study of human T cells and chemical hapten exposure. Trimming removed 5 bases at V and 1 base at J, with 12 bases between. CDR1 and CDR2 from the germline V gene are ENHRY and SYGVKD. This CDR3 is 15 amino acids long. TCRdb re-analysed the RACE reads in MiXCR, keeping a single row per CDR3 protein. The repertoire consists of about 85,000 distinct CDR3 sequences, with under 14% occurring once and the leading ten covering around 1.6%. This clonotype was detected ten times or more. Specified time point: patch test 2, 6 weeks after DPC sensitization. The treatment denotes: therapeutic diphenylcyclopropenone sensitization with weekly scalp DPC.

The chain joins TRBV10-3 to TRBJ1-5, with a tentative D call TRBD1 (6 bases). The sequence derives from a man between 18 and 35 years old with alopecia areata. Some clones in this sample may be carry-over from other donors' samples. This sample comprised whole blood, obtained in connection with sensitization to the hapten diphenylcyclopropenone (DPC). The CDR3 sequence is CAISTGQASNQPQHF. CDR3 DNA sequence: TGTGCCATCAGTACAGGGCAAGCAAGCAATCAGCCCCAGCATTTT.